This TCR beta chain was sequenced in a study of beta chain features in type 1 diabetes. The ends lost 4 bases at V and 1 base at J; junction bases unmatched: 0. This CDR3 contains 13 residues. Per germline, CDR1 SEHNR and CDR2 FQNEAQ (reference sequence). The table lists this clone with a few counts. Since all of the isolated RNA was reverse transcribed, expressed TCRB transcripts were what got sequenced. The assay was immunoSEQ multiplex PCR, and TCRdb's table has in-frame clones only and misses some. The table has roughly 250,000 clones, more than 9% seen once. The chain recombines TRBV7-9 with TRBJ1-1, with 7 bases fitting TRBD1. The specimen sequenced was naive CD4+ T cells from blood. The receptor was derived from a woman aged 18-30 years in good health. CDR3 sequence (DNA): TGTGCCAGCAGCTGGACAGGGAACACTGAAGCTTTCTTT. Its protein product is CASSWTGNTEAFF.